This T cell receptor (beta chain) was recorded in a study of blood T cell repertoires in COVID-19. Overall study: Both acute and convalescent COVID-19 samples were obtained from the United States, Italy and Spain.

Sequenced by immunoSEQ multiplex PCR; TCRdb stores in-frame clones only, minus some. The data show more than 200,000 clones, 80% to 85% seen once. Germline V gene sequence: CDR1 MDHEN, CDR2 SYDVKM. V was pared by 7 bases and J by 4 bases, with 21 bases of the junction left unmatched. The CDR3 consists of 18 residues. The material sequenced was peripheral blood. The gene calls are TRBV28 and TRBJ1-1; 7 bases line up with TRBD1. This TCR came from an elderly woman with COVID-19, enrolled during active disease. The CDR3 DNA sequence: TGTGCCAGCATAGCCCCCCTAAAGGCAGGGGGTCTTCCCACTGAAGCTTTCTTT. Translating it yields CASIAPLKAGGLPTEAFF.